This paragraph reports one T cell receptor beta chain. What it binds is not known. These data belong to a study of cytomegalovirus exposure and HLA in healthy donors. Study observations and caveats: Confirmation in vitro established that a few CMV-associated chains were specific for CMV antigens. Of the V segments, some could not be distinguished, including TRBV6-2 and TRBV6-3, and were excluded. Association of a missense DCLRE1C variant with TCR beta V- and J-gene trimming was reported in a later analysis.

Primers: 60 Vbeta forward and 13 Jbeta reverse. TCRdb keeps only in-frame clones here, not all; method: immunoSEQ multiplex PCR. This table has about 130,000 clones, around 70% appearing once. The CDR3 loop spans 15 amino acids. The germline CDR1 and CDR2 sequences are MNHNY and SVGAGI (reference sequence). Trimming stripped 2 bases from V and 0 bases from J, with 5 bases between. The sample taken for sequencing was PBMCs. The chain joins TRBV6-6 to TRBJ2-6, with D possibly being TRBD1 (5 bases). This TCR was sampled from a male donor in good health and CMV-seronegative. CDR3 DNA: TGTGCCAGCAGTTACGACAGCTCTGGGGCCAACGTCCTGACTTTC. Encoded protein: CASSYDSSGANVLTF.